This is a list of T cell receptor beta chains from one sample in a study of T cells after yellow fever vaccination. TCRdb itself ran the 5' RACE reads through MiXCR, one entry per CDR3 protein. This table has about 430,000 distinct CDR3 sequences, about 19% appearing once. Specimen: PBMCs, collected before the yellow fever booster vaccination. The receptors were sampled from a man in his late teens or twenties who received the YFV17D yellow fever vaccine. The CDR3 runs from the conserved cysteine through the conserved F or W. Each record gives: V gene, D gene, CDR3 length, clone size, J gene, CDR3 protein, CDR3 DNA. D genes are given only for firm matches. Clone size appears in some rows only: once, few, many, or a class for an expanded clone.

V: TRBV2
D: -
length: 15
size: -
J: TRBJ1-5
CDR3: CASSLRVYSNQPQHF
DNA: TGTGCCAGCAGTCTACGGGTATATAGCAATCAGCCCCAGCATTTT

V: TRBV18
D: -
length: 12
size: many
J: TRBJ1-1
CDR3: CASSPLNTEAFF
DNA: TGTGCCAGCTCACCATTGAACACTGAAGCTTTCTTT

V: TRBV7-2
D: -
length: 14
size: -
J: TRBJ2-3
CDR3: CASRPTGGTDTQYF
DNA: TGTGCCAGCAGGCCGACAGGAGGCACAGATACGCAGTATTTT

V: TRBV4-3
D: -
length: 15
size: few
J: TRBJ2-3
CDR3: CASSQGWALLGTQYF
DNA: TGCGCCAGCAGTCAGGGATGGGCATTGTTGGGTACGCAGTATTTT

V: TRBV7-2
D: -
length: 16
size: -
J: TRBJ1-5
CDR3: CASSLAFSGTGQPQHF
DNA: TGTGCCAGCAGCTTAGCGTTTTCAGGGACGGGTCAGCCCCAGCATTTT

V: TRBV5-1
D: -
length: 15
size: few
J: TRBJ2-2
CDR3: CASSLRAESPGELFF
DNA: TGCGCCAGCAGCTTGAGGGCAGAAAGCCCCGGGGAGCTGTTTTTT

V: TRBV7-2
D: -
length: 15
size: -
J: TRBJ2-6
CDR3: CASSLATSGANVLTF
DNA: TGTGCCAGCAGCTTAGCAACCTCTGGGGCCAACGTCCTGACTTTC

V: TRBV18
D: TRBD1
length: 15
size: -
J: TRBJ2-1
CDR3: CASSPPWQGDNEQFF
DNA: TGTGCCAGCTCACCACCGTGGCAGGGGGATAATGAGCAGTTCTTC

V: TRBV5-1
D: -
length: 13
size: -
J: TRBJ2-3
CDR3: CASSGTDTDTQYF
DNA: TGCGCCAGCAGCGGAACAGACACAGATACGCAGTATTTT

V: TRBV11-2
D: -
length: 14
size: -
J: TRBJ2-2
CDR3: CASSFLGGAGELFF
DNA: TGTGCCAGCAGCTTTCTAGGGGGAGCCGGGGAGCTGTTTTTT

V: TRBV10-3
D: TRBD2
length: 12
size: -
J: TRBJ2-1
CDR3: CAIGLASNEQFF
DNA: TGTGCCATCGGACTAGCTTCCAATGAGCAGTTCTTC

V: TRBV5-1
D: TRBD2
length: 15
size: -
J: TRBJ2-5
CDR3: CASSLPGGGRETQYF
DNA: TGCGCCAGCAGCTTACCCGGGGGGGGCCGCGAGACCCAGTACTTC

V: TRBV7-2
D: TRBD1
length: 15
size: -
J: TRBJ2-1
CDR3: CASSRPGTVYNEQFF
DNA: TGTGCCAGCAGTCGACCCGGGACAGTATACAATGAGCAGTTCTTC

V: TRBV18
D: -
length: 15
size: -
J: TRBJ2-5
CDR3: CASSRSGRGLETQYF
DNA: TGTGCCAGCTCACGGAGCGGTCGGGGTCTGGAGACCCAGTACTTC

V: TRBV4-1
D: -
length: 14
size: few
J: TRBJ2-5
CDR3: CASSHGQLQETQYF
DNA: TGCGCCAGCAGCCACGGACAGTTGCAAGAGACCCAGTACTTC

V: TRBV5-5
D: -
length: 16
size: few
J: TRBJ2-3
CDR3: CASSLLGSGETDTQYF
DNA: TGTGCCAGCAGCTTGTTGGGGTCAGGGGAAACAGATACGCAGTATTTT

V: TRBV6-1
D: -
length: 14
size: -
J: TRBJ1-2
CDR3: CASLDYSFNYGYTF
DNA: TGTGCCAGCCTTGATTACAGCTTTAACTATGGCTACACCTTC

V: TRBV7-2
D: -
length: 15
size: few
J: TRBJ1-1
CDR3: CASSLVIRPNTEAFF
DNA: TGTGCCAGCAGCTTAGTCATCAGACCGAACACTGAAGCTTTCTTT

V: TRBV5-5
D: TRBD1
length: 15
size: -
J: TRBJ1-6
CDR3: CASSYWTGDNSPLHF
DNA: TGTGCCAGCAGCTACTGGACAGGGGATAATTCACCCCTCCACTTT

V: TRBV6-5
D: -
length: 14
size: many
J: TRBJ1-2
CDR3: CASRTAGANYGYTF
DNA: TGTGCCAGCAGGACGGCAGGGGCTAACTATGGCTACACCTTC

V: TRBV4-1
D: TRBD2
length: 18
size: many
J: TRBJ2-1
CDR3: CASSQAGVERGGQNEQFF
DNA: TGCGCCAGCAGCCAAGCCGGGGTCGAACGGGGGGGTCAGAATGAGCAGTTCTTC

V: TRBV7-2
D: -
length: 13
size: -
J: TRBJ1-3
CDR3: CASSTVPGNTIYF
DNA: TGTGCCAGCAGCACCGTGCCAGGAAACACCATATATTTT

V: TRBV10-3
D: -
length: 14
size: few
J: TRBJ2-7
CDR3: CAIRPNGSSYEQYF
DNA: TGTGCCATCAGACCCAACGGGAGCTCCTACGAGCAGTACTTC

V: TRBV3-1
D: -
length: 13
size: -
J: TRBJ1-6
CDR3: CASSGGGNSPLHF
DNA: TGTGCCAGCAGCGGGGGGGGGAATTCACCCCTCCACTTT

V: TRBV18
D: TRBD2
length: 17
size: -
J: TRBJ2-3
CDR3: CASSPPGAGGPADTQYF
DNA: TGTGCCAGCTCACCACCGGGAGCGGGGGGGCCAGCGGATACGCAGTATTTT

V: TRBV25-1
D: -
length: 12
size: -
J: TRBJ2-4
CDR3: CASSETENIQYF
DNA: TGTGCCAGCAGTGAGACAGAAAACATTCAGTACTTC

V: TRBV7-2
D: TRBD1
length: 14
size: few
J: TRBJ1-1
CDR3: CASRAGQANTEAFF
DNA: TGTGCCAGCAGGGCGGGACAGGCGAACACTGAAGCTTTCTTT

V: TRBV30
D: -
length: 13
size: -
J: TRBJ1-4
CDR3: CAWTGGFNEKLFF
DNA: TGTGCCTGGACCGGGGGGTTTAATGAAAAACTGTTTTTT

V: TRBV7-6
D: -
length: 13
size: -
J: TRBJ2-5
CDR3: CASSFGEGVTQYF
DNA: TGTGCCAGCAGCTTCGGAGAGGGGGTAACCCAGTACTTC

V: TRBV6-2/TRBV6-3
D: -
length: 15
size: -
J: TRBJ2-1
CDR3: CASSPPRALGNEQFF
DNA: TGTGCCAGCAGCCCCCCGCGGGCCCTTGGGAATGAGCAGTTCTTC

V: TRBV4-2
D: -
length: 16
size: few
J: TRBJ1-1
CDR3: CASSRGRGVMNTEAFF
DNA: TGTGCCAGCAGCCGAGGCAGGGGAGTGATGAACACTGAAGCTTTCTTT

V: TRBV7-9
D: -
length: 14
size: -
J: TRBJ2-1
CDR3: CASSSGAYYNEQFF
DNA: TGTGCCAGCAGCTCTGGGGCCTACTACAATGAGCAGTTCTTC

V: TRBV5-1
D: -
length: 15
size: -
J: TRBJ2-5
CDR3: CASSGLQVPGETQYF
DNA: TGCGCCAGCAGTGGGTTACAGGTCCCGGGGGAGACCCAGTACTTC

V: TRBV19
D: TRBD1
length: 15
size: -
J: TRBJ2-7
CDR3: CASSMGTGEFYEQYF
DNA: TGTGCCAGTAGTATGGGGACAGGGGAGTTCTACGAGCAGTACTTC

V: TRBV20-1
D: -
length: 14
size: few
J: TRBJ2-7
CDR3: CSASGGASTYEQYF
DNA: TGCAGTGCTAGTGGCGGGGCTTCCACCTACGAGCAGTACTTC

V: TRBV7-2
D: TRBD1
length: 14
size: few
J: TRBJ2-1
CDR3: CASSQTVTGGDKFF
DNA: TGTGCCAGCAGCCAGACCGTGACAGGGGGGGATAAGTTCTTC

V: TRBV4-1
D: -
length: 16
size: -
J: TRBJ1-1
CDR3: CASSRSSSRGNTEAFF
DNA: TGCGCCAGCAGCCGAAGTAGCTCCAGGGGAAACACTGAAGCTTTCTTT

V: TRBV5-1
D: -
length: 14
size: few
J: TRBJ2-1
CDR3: CASRTEFSYNEQFF
DNA: TGCGCCAGCAGAACAGAATTCTCCTACAATGAGCAGTTCTTC

V: TRBV6-5
D: -
length: 9
size: few
J: TRBJ1-1
CDR3: CASRIRLFF
DNA: TGTGCCAGCAGGATTAGGCTATTCTTT

V: TRBV4-2
D: -
length: 15
size: few
J: TRBJ2-3
CDR3: CASSREQRDTDTQYF
DNA: TGTGCCAGCAGCCGCGAACAGAGGGACACAGATACGCAGTATTTT

V: TRBV9
D: TRBD2
length: 17
size: few
J: TRBJ2-5
CDR3: CASSEAKGLAGQETQYF
DNA: TGTGCCAGCAGCGAGGCTAAGGGACTAGCGGGCCAAGAGACCCAGTACTTC

V: TRBV7-2
D: -
length: 15
size: -
J: TRBJ1-5
CDR3: CASSLGQASNQPQHF
DNA: TGTGCCAGCAGCTTAGGTCAGGCCAGCAATCAGCCCCAGCATTTT

V: TRBV28
D: TRBD1
length: 15
size: -
J: TRBJ2-2
CDR3: CASSPSQGDTGELFF
DNA: TGTGCCAGCAGTCCCTCTCAGGGGGACACCGGGGAGCTGTTTTTT

V: TRBV12-3/TRBV12-4
D: TRBD1
length: 17
size: few
J: TRBJ2-5
CDR3: CASSPRTGIVVSETQYF
DNA: TGTGCCAGCAGTCCTCGGACAGGGATTGTCGTGTCAGAGACCCAGTACTTC

V: TRBV12-3/TRBV12-4
D: -
length: 14
size: -
J: TRBJ1-2
CDR3: CASSFTENFYGYTF
DNA: TGTGCCAGCAGTTTTACAGAAAATTTCTATGGCTACACCTTC

V: TRBV4-2
D: -
length: 15
size: -
J: TRBJ2-2
CDR3: CASSHPGRHTGELFF
DNA: TGTGCCAGCAGCCATCCAGGTCGTCACACCGGGGAGCTGTTTTTT

V: TRBV5-1
D: TRBD2
length: 15
size: few
J: TRBJ2-3
CDR3: CASSLGLADPDTQYF
DNA: TGCGCCAGCAGCTTGGGACTAGCGGACCCGGATACGCAGTATTTT

V: TRBV12-3/TRBV12-4
D: -
length: 14
size: many
J: TRBJ2-5
CDR3: CASSSPGVRETQYF
DNA: TGTGCCAGCAGTTCTCCAGGGGTCCGAGAGACCCAGTACTTC

V: TRBV14
D: TRBD2
length: 17
size: few
J: TRBJ2-1
CDR3: CASSIPRTSGGYNEQFF
DNA: TGTGCCAGCAGCATACCCCGGACTAGCGGGGGATACAATGAGCAGTTCTTC

V: TRBV27
D: TRBD1
length: 14
size: few
J: TRBJ2-5
CDR3: CASSRGGQGVTQYF
DNA: TGTGCCAGCAGTCGTGGGGGACAGGGTGTGACCCAGTACTTC

V: TRBV4-1
D: TRBD1
length: 16
size: -
J: TRBJ2-2
CDR3: CASSHGTGVLTGELFF
DNA: TGCGCCAGCAGCCACGGGACAGGGGTTCTCACCGGGGAGCTGTTTTTT

V: TRBV12-3/TRBV12-4
D: TRBD1
length: 12
size: many
J: TRBJ2-1
CDR3: CASHRDSGEQFF
DNA: TGTGCCAGCCACCGGGACAGTGGTGAGCAGTTCTTC

V: TRBV15
D: -
length: 12
size: -
J: TRBJ2-7
CDR3: CATSRVPGEQYF
DNA: TGTGCCACCAGCAGAGTCCCGGGCGAGCAGTACTTC

V: TRBV2
D: TRBD1
length: 14
size: -
J: TRBJ1-1
CDR3: CASNAGTGPTEAFF
DNA: TGTGCCAGCAACGCTGGGACAGGGCCCACTGAAGCTTTCTTT

V: TRBV5-1
D: -
length: 13
size: many
J: TRBJ1-1
CDR3: CASSLAGWAEAFF
DNA: TGCGCCAGCAGCTTGGCCGGGTGGGCTGAAGCTTTCTTT

V: TRBV7-2
D: -
length: 17
size: -
J: TRBJ1-5
CDR3: CASSIADSRATGGAQHF
DNA: TGTGCCAGCAGCATAGCTGACAGTAGGGCGACGGGAGGGGCCCAGCATTTT

V: TRBV7-8
D: TRBD1
length: 16
size: many
J: TRBJ2-1
CDR3: CASSLQGTGGNNEQFF
DNA: TGTGCCAGCAGCTTACAAGGGACAGGGGGTAACAATGAGCAGTTCTTC

V: TRBV27
D: -
length: 14
size: -
J: TRBJ2-5
CDR3: CATRGVAAAETQYF
DNA: TGTGCCACACGGGGCGTCGCCGCAGCGGAGACCCAGTACTTC

V: TRBV10-3
D: TRBD2
length: 12
size: -
J: TRBJ2-1
CDR3: CAISGPGGEQFF
DNA: TGTGCCATCAGTGGCCCGGGGGGTGAGCAGTTCTTC